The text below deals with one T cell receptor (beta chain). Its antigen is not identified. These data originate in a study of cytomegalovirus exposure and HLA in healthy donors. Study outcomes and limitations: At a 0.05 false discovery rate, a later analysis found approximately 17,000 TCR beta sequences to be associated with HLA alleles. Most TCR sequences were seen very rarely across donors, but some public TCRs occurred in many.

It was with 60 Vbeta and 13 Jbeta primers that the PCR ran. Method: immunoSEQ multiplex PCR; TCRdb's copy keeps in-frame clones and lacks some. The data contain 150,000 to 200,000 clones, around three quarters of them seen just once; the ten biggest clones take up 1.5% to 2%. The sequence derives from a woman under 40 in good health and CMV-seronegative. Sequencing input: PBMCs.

CDR3 nucleotide sequence: TGTGCCAGCAGTCCCGAAAAGAGGGACAGATATGGCTACACCTTC. Protein: CASSPEKRDRYGYTF. The chain recombines TRBV6-5 with TRBJ1-2; 7 nucleotides agree with TRBD1. Germline V CDR1 and CDR2: MNHEY, SVGAGI. The V gene end was trimmed by 5 bases and the J gene end by 5 bases; junction bases not matched to a gene: 11. The CDR3 length is 15 residues.